This TCR beta chain was obtained from a study of blood T cell repertoires in COVID-19 (dated by TCRdb to about 2020). With regard to the full study: Samples covering the acute and convalescent phases of COVID-19 were provided by collaborators in the United States, Italy and Spain. The repertoires were released in a freely available public database meant as a resource for research on the immune response to SARS-CoV-2. The samples were drawn from two sources: the first 160 participants of the ongoing ImmuneRACE study, and approximately 1,300 subjects contributed by 6 global collaborators. Where available, HLA class I and class II types were taken from metadata supplied by the sample provider and were not determined by assay-based typing. The prospective study material was composed of cDNA or gDNA derived from T cells, B-cell-depleted T cells, or PBMCs. The dataset comprised deeply sampled blood TCRbeta repertoires from subjects exposed to, actively infected with, or recovered from COVID-19. A de-identified subject ID, COVID-19 status, age in years and sex were almost always included in the sample metadata.

A word on this clone: Its antigen is currently not known. The sample holds no much larger clone one base away, and base qualities are not on file.

Each collaborating institution followed its own protocols to collect whole blood in K2EDTA tubes. Collaborator samples were shipped for TCRbeta analysis as frozen whole blood, isolated PBMCs, or DNA extracted from either sample type. TCRbeta CDR3 regions were amplified from genomic DNA by means of the immunoSEQ Assay, a bias-controlled multiplex PCR. On the study's bioinformatics: Within the assay, amplification of reference gene primers was used to estimate how many nucleated cells each sample contained. To quantify the absolute abundance of each unique TCRbeta CDR3 rearrangement, sequence reads were collapsed and filtered. For each sample, productive Simpson clonality was calculated as the square root of Simpson's diversity index across productive rearrangements. This immuneACCESS table, as held by TCRdb, lists in-frame sequences with V and J called but not all clones. Of the missing ones, under half trace to an unresolved V gene in checked studies; the others have no known cause. The V and J calls and clone size were taken over from that table, and D and trimming were inferred from the DNA. For this sample the table gives approximately 280,000 clones, of which 88% were detected only once. The top ten constitute approximately 8.8% of the sample.

Per the germline V gene (reference sequence), SEHNR is the CDR1 and FQNEAQ is the CDR2. Between the V and J ends, shortened by 4 bases and 0 bases respectively, the junction contains 16 bases. The CDR3 numbers 17 residues from cysteine through phenylalanine. Solely the CDR3 DNA is kept, with 51 bases framed from the first base. Points the paper makes about the study in general: Clinical and demographic metadata were provided uncurated, with the amount varying by source and participant.

This TCR came from a man aged 18 to 30 with active or convalescent COVID-19. Source material: peripheral blood. The chain is assembled from TRBV7-9 and TRBJ2-1; TRBD1 is a possible D gene, resting on 6 matching bases. This receptor has the CDR3 CASSSPMDSSSYNEQFF. The nucleotide sequence is TGTGCCAGCAGCTCACCCATGGACAGTAGCTCCTACAATGAGCAGTTCTTC.